Here is one T cell receptor (beta chain) with its context. Its target is not known. Amplification used 60 Vbeta primers and 13 Jbeta primers. TCRdb keeps only in-frame clones here, not all; method: immunoSEQ multiplex PCR. Of about 210,000 clones listed, roughly 81% are singletons. Trimming cost V 4 bases and J 3 bases, with 7 bases left between them. This CDR3 has 12 residues. Per the germline V gene, CDR1 is SGHRS and CDR2 is YFSETQ. This sample stems from a study of cytomegalovirus exposure and HLA in healthy donors. Study-wide results and limits: According to a later analysis, donors in an Asian-associated ancestry cluster reportedly had fewer N-insertions than the 666-donor mean.

The sequencing sample was made of PBMCs. This clonotype originated in a girl aged 2-10 years in good health and CMV-seronegative. The chain uses TRBV5-1 and TRBJ1-2; possibly TRBD1 for D (6 bases). This CDR3 is CASSEGDYGYTF. The DNA for the CDR3 is TGCGCCAGCAGCGAGGGGGACTATGGCTACACCTTC.